The 18 T cell receptor beta chains given below trace back to one sample, sequenced in a study of blood T cell repertoires in COVID-19 (dated by TCRdb to 2018 to 2020). Library preparation employed the immunoSEQ multiplex PCR assay. TCRdb took over this immuneACCESS table, retaining in-frame rearrangements with V and J assigned. Such tables are incomplete; in checked studies, under half of the missing clones stem from an unresolved V gene, and the remainder is unexplained. This sample is represented by around 300,000 clones; 90% of them were singletons. Of the sample, roughly 4.3% is held by the ten largest clones. The sample taken for sequencing was PBMCs or T cells enriched from blood (not recorded which). These receptors came from a young woman with acute COVID-19.

V gene TRBV7-6 combines with J gene TRBJ2-7, with D maybe TRBD1 (5 bases). Deletions cut 5 bases from V and 0 bases from J, with 20 bases between. The CDR3 sequence is 17 residues long. Germline V gives CDR1 SGHVS, CDR2 FNYEAQ. The CDR3 sequence: CASSASSGWESSYEQYF. The CDR3 DNA reads TGTGCCAGCAGCGCCTCCTCAGGGTGGGAAAGCTCCTACGAGCAGTACTTC.

The gene calls are TRBV12-3 or TRBV12-4 and TRBJ1-2; D is possibly TRBD1 (6 bases). V shed 4 bases and J shed 2 bases, with 8 bases lying between them. This CDR3 comprises 13 residues. DNA of the CDR3: TGTGCCAGCAGTTGGACAGAGAACTATGGCTACACCTTC. Protein: CASSWTENYGYTF.

The chain recombines TRBV19 with TRBJ2-7, with D maybe TRBD2 (5 bases). This CDR3 comprises 11 residues. The germline V and J ends were trimmed by 9 bases and 7 bases, with 13 bases remaining between them. CDR1 and CDR2 from the germline V gene are LNHDA and SQIVND (reference sequence). The CDR3 coding sequence is TGTGCCAGCTCACAGAGGGAAGAGCAGTACTTC. Its translation is CASSQREEQYF.

The chain employs TRBV27 and TRBJ2-3; TRBD1 matches at 9 bases. Trimming cost V 7 bases and J 4 bases; bases outside gene matches: 12. The CDR3 consists of 16 residues. Germline loops: CDR1 MNHEY, CDR2 SMNVEV (reference sequence). The CDR3 DNA is TGTGCCAGCATGCCCCAGGGACAGGGAACGGCAGATACGCAGTATTTT. As protein: CASMPQGQGTADTQYF.

The chain recombines TRBV7-2 with TRBJ1-1; 9 positions match TRBD1. The CDR3 is 15 residues long. V shed 1 base, J shed 4 bases, and the junction held 4 bases outside the gene matches. Germline V gene lookup returns CDR1 SGHTA and CDR2 FQGNSA. CDR3 region: CASSLGTGVGTEAFF. In nucleotides, the CDR3 is TGTGCCAGCAGCTTAGGGACAGGGGTGGGCACTGAAGCTTTCTTT.

This sequence joins TRBV28 and TRBJ2-7; the match to TRBD2 covers 7 bases. The V gene end was trimmed by 5 bases and the J gene end by 4 bases; junction bases not matched to a gene: 8. The CDR3 consists of 14 residues. Per the germline V gene, CDR1 is MDHEN and CDR2 is SYDVKM. The CDR3 DNA reads TGTGCCAGCAGTACCGGGACTATCACTTACGAGCAGTACTTC. Its protein product is CASSTGTITYEQYF.

The chain combines TRBV2 with TRBJ1-5; 12 bases map to TRBD1. V was pared by 1 base and J by 4 bases, with 8 bases of the junction left unmatched. Germline CDR1 and CDR2: SNHLY and FYNNEI. The CDR3 is 18 residues long. The CDR3 region is CASSEEPRDRGPNQPQHF. In DNA form, the CDR3 reads TGTGCCAGCAGTGAAGAACCCCGGGACAGGGGGCCGAATCAGCCCCAGCATTTT.

Of note for this clone: A junction boundary mismatches the germline segment, possibly from a read error. The CDR3 loop is CASSMGQVYF. The CDR3 DNA follows: TGTGCCAGTAGTATGGGACAGGTCTATTTT. This chain connects TRBV19 to TRBJ1-4; 8 bases map to TRBD1. The CDR3 sequence is 10 residues long. Germline V gives CDR1 LNHDA, CDR2 SQIVND (reference sequence).

The chain links TRBV6-5 to TRBJ2-3, with 7 nucleotides matching TRBD1. The CDR3 consists of 13 residues. The V and J ends lost 6 bases and 1 base, in that order; junction bases with no gene match: 1. Germline assignment: CDR1 MNHEY and CDR2 SVGAGI. CDR3 nucleotides: TGTGCCAGCAGGACAGGGCGCACAGATACGCAGTATTTT. Protein product: CASRTGRTDTQYF.

The J gene is TRBJ2-4, the V gene TRBV6-5; D is possibly TRBD2 (5 bases). Trimming shortened V by 2 bases and J by 6 bases, and 11 bases separated the two germline ends. CDR3 length: 14 residues. The V gene's germline CDR1 is MNHEY and CDR2 SVGAGI. CDR3 region: CASSYTRETNIQYF. The CDR3 DNA reads TGTGCCAGCAGTTACACGAGGGAAACAAACATTCAGTACTTC.

This clone was seen only once. Additional DNA sequences in this sample encode the identical CDR3. V usage is TRBV3-1 (or the pseudogene TRBV3-2) and J usage is TRBJ1-5; D uncertain. The ends were cut back, 4 bases at V and 0 bases at J, with 4 bases in the middle. The germline CDR1 and CDR2 sequences are LGHDT and YNNKEL (reference sequence). CDR3 size: 13 residues. CDR3 residues: CASSLNSNQPQHF. As DNA, the CDR3 is TGTGCCAGCAGCCTTAATAGCAATCAGCCCCAGCATTTT.

In DNA form, the CDR3 reads TGTGCTAGTGGTTTGGTACAGTCGGGAGGTAGGGAGCAGTTCTTC. This gives the protein CASGLVQSGGREQFF. The chain links TRBV12-5 to TRBJ2-1; 7 positions match TRBD2. V was clipped by 0 bases and J by 10 bases; unmatched bases: 9. The CDR3 is 15 residues long. Per the germline V gene, CDR1 is LGHNT and CDR2 is FRNRAP.

The rearrangement uses TRBV7-9 and TRBJ2-5, with a possible D match to TRBD2 (5 bases). The CDR3 sequence is 14 residues long. Germline V CDR1 and CDR2: SEHNR, FQNEAQ (reference sequence). Trimming shortened V by 3 bases and J by 1 base, and 9 bases separated the two germline ends. The CDR3 sequence: CASSFGRGQETQYF. CDR3 DNA sequence: TGTGCCAGCAGCTTTGGTCGGGGCCAAGAGACCCAGTACTTC.

This chain links TRBV9 with TRBJ1-1; D may be TRBD1 (5 bases). V dropped 3 bases and J dropped 5 bases, with 17 bases sitting between them. The CDR3 is made up of 15 amino acids. CDR1 is SGDLS, CDR2 YYNGEE, per germline. In DNA, the CDR3 is TGTGCCAGCAGCGAGCGTCCCGGGGGAAGGACTGAAGCTTTCTTT. Its protein is CASSERPGGRTEAFF.

The V call is TRBV9, the J call TRBJ2-7; D perhaps matches TRBD2 (5 bases). The J call is in doubt because the DNA end fits TRBJ2-1 better. There are 15 residues in the CDR3. Germline V gene sequence: CDR1 SGDLS, CDR2 YYNGEE. Written as DNA, the CDR3 is TGTGCCAGCAGCGTAAACGGGGATTCCTACAATGAGCAGTTCTTC. This codes for CASSVNGDSYNEQFF.

The V and J genes are TRBV6-2 or TRBV6-3 and TRBJ2-7; 7 bases align to TRBD2. Trimming removed 5 bases from V and 5 bases from J; junction bases left unmatched: 9. Germline CDR1 and CDR2: MNHEY and SVGEGT. CDR3 length: 14 residues. CDR3 residues: CASSRRMGGDEQYF. The CDR3 DNA is TGTGCCAGCAGTAGGCGGATGGGGGGGGACGAGCAGTACTTC.

The V call is TRBV28, the J call TRBJ1-2; no definite D call. The CDR3 is made up of 12 amino acids. Germline V CDR1 and CDR2: MDHEN, SYDVKM. V was trimmed by 1 base and J by 6 bases, leaving 6 bases between them. CDR3 region: CASSLSEDGYTF. CDR3 nucleotide sequence: TGTGCCAGCAGTTTATCGGAGGATGGCTACACCTTC.

V is TRBV19 and J is TRBJ2-5; D is undetermined. The length of the CDR3 is 11 residues. V lost 4 bases, J lost 4 bases, and 4 bases lay in between. The germline V gene encodes CDR1 LNHDA and CDR2 SQIVND (reference sequence). CDR3 in amino acids: CASSSRETQYF. DNA of the CDR3: TGTGCCAGTAGTAGTCGAGAGACCCAGTACTTC.